These T cell receptor beta chains were read from a single sample in a study of T-cell reconstitution after alpha-beta-depleted transplantation in children. TCRdb redid the calling of the PCR reads with MiXCR, one entry per CDR3 protein. The repertoire holds nearly 250,000 distinct CDR3 sequences, with around 7.5% as singletons. The starting material was PBMCs, mostly from graft donor cells, obtained 180 days after TCRalphabeta/CD19-depleted stem cell transplant. Receptors were obtained from a male patient under 18 who had a stem cell transplant for acute lymphoblastic leukemia, so the T cells may come from the graft donor. The CDR3 runs from the conserved cysteine through the conserved F or W. The D gene is left open where the match is weak. Clone size, where shown, is once, few, many, or a class for clones that have expanded.

TRBV12-3/TRBV12-4,many,.,TRBJ2-1,CASSLDSTYNEQFF,TGTGCCAGCAGTTTAGACTCGACCTACAATGAGCAGTTCTTC
TRBV7-9,few,.,TRBJ2-5,CASGFDTLQETQYF,TGTGCCAGCGGCTTCGACACCCTGCAAGAGACCCAGTACTTC
TRBV7-8,many,TRBD2,TRBJ2-7,CASSFHGLAGIYEQYF,TGTGCCAGCAGCTTTCACGGACTAGCGGGGATCTACGAGCAGTACTTC
TRBV7-9,many,.,TRBJ1-1,CASSFPTWGAFF,TGTGCCAGCAGCTTCCCTACTTGGGGAGCTTTCTTT
TRBV29-1,many,.,TRBJ1-1,CSVEGTGYTEAFF,TGCAGCGTTGAAGGTACAGGGTACACTGAAGCTTTCTTT
TRBV6-5,many,TRBD1,TRBJ1-3,CASSYRGLTGNTIYF,TGTGCCAGCAGTTACAGGGGGCTAACTGGAAACACCATATATTTT
TRBV5-1,many,.,TRBJ2-1,CASSLVGGKVYEQFF,TGCGCCAGCAGCTTGGTTGGCGGGAAAGTCTATGAGCAGTTCTTC
TRBV11-2,many,TRBD1,TRBJ1-1,CASSSTGTTEAFF,TGTGCCAGCAGCTCGACAGGGACCACTGAAGCTTTCTTT
TRBV29-1,many,.,TRBJ2-7,CSVEGPSYEQYF,TGCAGCGTTGAAGGACCCTCTTACGAGCAGTACTTC
TRBV29-1,.,.,TRBJ1-2,CSGGDYGYTF,TGCAGCGGGGGAGACTATGGCTACACCTTC
TRBV20-1,few,TRBD1,TRBJ1-2,CSARLSTGTGGYTF,TGCAGTGCTAGACTCAGCACCGGGACAGGGGGCTACACCTTC
TRBV10-3,many,.,TRBJ1-5,CAISDPFGEGGQPQHF,TGTGCCATCAGTGATCCCTTTGGGGAGGGAGGACAGCCCCAGCATTTT
TRBV14,many,TRBD1,TRBJ2-5,CASSGRTGRRETQYF,TGTGCCAGCAGCGGAAGGACAGGGAGGAGAGAGACCCAGTACTTC
TRBV20-1,many,TRBD2,TRBJ2-2,CSARGLAGANTGELFF,TGCAGTGCTAGAGGGCTAGCGGGAGCTAACACCGGGGAGCTGTTTTTT
TRBV12-3/TRBV12-4,.,TRBD1,TRBJ2-2,CTISKGGASLNTGELFF,TGTACCATCAGTAAAGGGGGCGCGTCCCTAAACACCGGGGAGCTGTTTTTT
TRBV28,many,.,TRBJ2-4,CAHKGGGTKNIQYF,TGTGCTCATAAGGGGGGAGGGACCAAAAACATTCAGTACTTC
TRBV6-5,many,TRBD1,TRBJ1-6,CASSTPGTGSGSRGSSYNSPLHF,TGTGCCAGCAGTACTCCCGGGACAGGCTCCGGATCCAGAGGAAGCTCCTATAATTCACCCCTCCACTTT
TRBV5-6,many,.,TRBJ1-2,CASSLIGKGPYNYGYTF,TGTGCCAGCAGCCTAATTGGGAAAGGACCATATAACTATGGCTACACCTTC
TRBV27,many,.,TRBJ2-1,CASSTPGNEQFF,TGTGCCAGCAGCACTCCGGGGAATGAGCAGTTCTTC
TRBV7-6,many,.,TRBJ2-7,CASSLDDGYEQYF,TGTGCCAGCAGCTTAGACGACGGCTACGAGCAGTACTTC
TRBV7-6,many,.,TRBJ2-7,CASSLVGFHYEQYF,TGTGCCAGCAGCTTAGTAGGGTTCCACTACGAGCAGTACTTC
TRBV23-1,.,.,TRBJ1-5,CASSHPDTLRPNSNQPQHF,TGCGCCAGCAGTCACCCGGACACCCTTCGACCGAATAGCAATCAGCCCCAGCATTTT
TRBV6-2/TRBV6-3,many,.,TRBJ1-2,CASLQGADGYTF,TGTGCCAGCCTACAGGGAGCAGATGGCTACACCTTC
TRBV9,many,.,TRBJ1-6,CASSVGQSDSPLHF,TGTGCCAGCAGCGTAGGGCAATCCGATTCACCCCTCCACTTT
TRBV29-1,many,.,TRBJ2-7,CSVESLAHEQYF,TGCAGCGTTGAGAGCCTAGCCCACGAGCAGTACTTC
TRBV18,many,.,TRBJ2-7,CASSPFWGDNEQYF,TGTGCCAGCTCACCATTCTGGGGGGATAACGAGCAGTACTTC
TRBV29-1,many,TRBD2,TRBJ2-3,CSPRLAGAGDTQYF,TGCAGCCCCCGACTAGCGGGAGCTGGAGATACGCAGTATTTT
TRBV5-1,many,TRBD1,TRBJ2-7,CASSPGTGAREQYF,TGCGCCAGCAGCCCCGGGACAGGAGCTCGGGAGCAGTACTTC
TRBV4-3,many,.,TRBJ2-7,CASSPIQGNFYEQYF,TGCGCCAGCAGCCCAATACAGGGTAATTTCTACGAGCAGTACTTC
TRBV5-4,many,TRBD2,TRBJ2-3,CASLKTSGGPIRGDTQYF,TGTGCCAGCCTAAAGACTAGCGGGGGGCCGATCCGGGGAGATACGCAGTATTTT
TRBV27,many,TRBD2,TRBJ2-5,CASSHLGAGGVQETQYF,TGTGCCAGCAGTCACCTCGGTGCGGGAGGCGTCCAAGAGACCCAGTACTTC
TRBV5-1,many,TRBD2,TRBJ2-2,CASSLAELAGPGELFF,TGCGCCAGCAGCTTGGCCGAACTAGCGGGACCCGGGGAGCTGTTTTTT
TRBV20-1,many,TRBD2,TRBJ2-3,CSARGTSGRAPDTQYF,TGCAGTGCTAGGGGGACTAGCGGGAGGGCCCCAGATACGCAGTATTTT
TRBV12-3/TRBV12-4,many,.,TRBJ2-1,CASSTDGYNEQFF,TGTGCCAGCAGCACGGACGGCTACAATGAGCAGTTCTTC
TRBV12-3/TRBV12-4,many,.,TRBJ1-5,CASSLGRAQPQHF,TGTGCCAGCAGCCTTGGCAGGGCTCAGCCCCAGCATTTT
TRBV7-3,many,.,TRBJ2-7,CASSLTHEHEQYF,TGTGCCAGCAGCTTAACCCATGAGCACGAGCAGTACTTC
TRBV19,few,TRBD1,TRBJ2-2,CASRTGANTGELFF,TGTGCCAGCAGGACAGGGGCCAACACCGGGGAGCTGTTTTTT
TRBV12-3/TRBV12-4,many,TRBD2,TRBJ2-7,CASSLVQLAGGNEQYF,TGTGCCAGCAGTCTTGTACAGCTAGCGGGAGGAAATGAGCAGTACTTC